This T cell receptor beta chain was found in a study of patients and donors after allogeneic stem cell transplantation. The CDR3 has 14 amino acids. Trimming cost V 0 bases and J 3 bases, with 9 bases left between them. CDR1 is SGHRS and CDR2 is YFSETQ in the germline V gene. Via MiXCR, TCRdb re-called the RT-PCR reads, giving one row per CDR3 protein. The sample has roughly 200,000 distinct CDR3 sequences; 38% are singletons. V and J are TRBV5-1 and TRBJ1-1; D call uncertain. This clonotype was obtained from a human donor who was either an allogeneic HSCT recipient or a stem cell or donor lymphocyte infusion donor (not recorded which). It is not recorded whose cells these are; they may come from a transplant donor. The sample comprised blood, either unsorted or a sorted T cell fraction (not recorded which). The CDR3 is CASSLDPPYTEAFF. In DNA, the CDR3 is TGCGCCAGCAGCTTGGATCCGCCATACACTGAAGCTTTCTTT.